The present T cell receptor beta chain was sequenced within a study of T cell clones after liver transplantation (dated by TCRdb to 2018 to 2020). At the level of the whole study: The samples were obtained from ITN030ST, a randomized trial that attempted immunosuppression withdrawal within 2 years after liver transplantation. Of the eight recipients, a few were HCV-positive, while the remaining recipients had been transplanted for non-autoimmune, non-viral indications. The subjects received no induction therapy and were kept on standard immunosuppression until randomization at 12-24 months post-transplant. Tolerance meant complete immunosuppression withdrawal for at least one year without liver enzymes rising beyond twice the upper limit of normal. As an antigen-independent comparator for donor-reactive sequences, third party-reactive TCRbeta sequences were also identified from pre-transplant MLRs. Donor-reactive T cell clones were identified using TCRbeta sequencing after a pre-transplant mixed lymphocyte reaction and were then followed in post-transplant blood. The studied cohort comprised 8 liver transplant recipients, 3 classified as tolerant and 5 as non-tolerant. Blood samples were collected pre-transplant, then pre-randomization ahead of withdrawal, and finally post-randomization once withdrawal had either been completed or failed.

High-throughput TCRbeta CDR3 sequencing of frozen genomic DNA was performed by immunoSEQ, with PCR amplification, mapping, bias correction and internal controls included. As for the authors' bioinformatics: Only productive rearrangements were retained, and each unique TCRbeta sequence was defined by its CDR3 nucleotide sequence together with its V and J gene. For a sequence to be called donor-reactive, it needed a frequency of at least 0.01% and at least 5-fold expansion in CFSE-low cells compared with unstimulated pre-transplant cells. Minimum frequency thresholds were set for each subject based on the unstimulated sample with the lowest template count, ensuring at least 90% detection power. Jensen-Shannon divergence between the top 1000 TCRbeta sequences post-transplant and pre-transplant was used to measure repertoire turnover. Two-sided Fisher's exact tests were used to test for changes in how often donor-reactive sequences were detected. Drawn from immuneACCESS, this table holds only the in-frame rearrangements with V and J called that TCRdb kept. Clones are partly lost; checked studies trace under half to an unresolved V gene and leave the rest unexplained. The DNA gave D and trimming, while V, J and clone size come from that table. Present in this sample are about 74,000 clones, 80% of which were seen just once. The ten largest clones take up 0.55% to 0.75% of the sample.

This clone occurred once. It has no known antigen specificity. No base-level quality is on record; no much larger clone is a single base apart. Reading the label with the study, this specimen's time point is: pre-transplant. Thawed unstimulated PBMCs were stained for CD3, CD4 and CD8 and FACS-sorted into CD3+CD4+ and CD3+CD8+ populations. All 8 studied subjects were randomized to withdrawal of immunosuppression. The Qiagen DNeasy Blood and Tissue Kit was used for isolation of genomic DNA. The investigation overall reported the following: Because no allograft tissue specimens were available, donor-reactive T cells may have migrated into the graft instead of being deleted. Because of small, heterogeneous patient numbers and non-standardized post-transplant time points, the conclusions were only preliminary. In a couple of subjects, low numbers of available donor cells limited the measurable donor-reactive repertoire. After accounting for repertoire turnover, donor-reactive detection was significantly reduced in 7 of 8 subjects for CD4 and 8 of 8 for CD8. A significant post-transplant decrease in circulating donor-reactive CD4 TCRbeta sequences was observed in 5 of 8 subjects, irrespective of tolerance or HCV status. Donor-reactive sequences decreased more than third party-reactive sequences, which suggests partial antigen-specific deletion that was not related to withdrawal success.

V and J lose 0 bases and 4 bases, and a span of 15 bases separates them. The germline V gene sets CDR1 to MNHEY and CDR2 to SVGAGI. There are 16 amino acids in the CDR3, from cysteine to phenylalanine inclusive. Only the CDR3 part of the read is kept: 48 bases, read in frame from the first base. The sequencing used CD4+ T cells from blood, collected before liver transplant. The sequence was collected from a human donor who received a liver transplant. The rearranged chain carries TRBV6-5 and TRBJ1-2; the D gene cannot be named for sure. The CDR3 reads CASSYSWSDPLYGYTF. The DNA sequence is given as TGTGCCAGCAGTTACTCGTGGAGCGACCCCCTCTATGGCTACACCTTC.